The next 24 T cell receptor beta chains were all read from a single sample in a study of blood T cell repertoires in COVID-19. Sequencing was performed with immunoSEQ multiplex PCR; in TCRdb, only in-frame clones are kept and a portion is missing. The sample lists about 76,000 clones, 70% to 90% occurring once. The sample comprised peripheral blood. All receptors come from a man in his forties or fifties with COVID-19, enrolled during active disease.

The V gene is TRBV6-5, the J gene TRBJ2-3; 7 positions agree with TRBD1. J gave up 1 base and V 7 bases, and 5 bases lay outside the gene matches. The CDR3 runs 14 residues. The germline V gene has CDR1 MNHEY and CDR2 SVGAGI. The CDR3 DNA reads TGTGCCAGCACTGGACAGGCTGGCACAGATACGCAGTATTTT. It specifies CASTGQAGTDTQYF.

The CDR3: CASSGGTGSGANVLTF. As DNA, the CDR3 is TGTGCCAGCAGTGGGGGGACAGGCTCTGGGGCCAACGTCCTGACTTTC. V is TRBV6-1 and J is TRBJ2-6; 8 bases map to TRBD1. Germline V gene data show CDR1 as MNHNS and CDR2 as SASEGT. The CDR3 runs 16 residues. J was trimmed by 0 bases and V by 4 bases; bases with no gene match: 2.

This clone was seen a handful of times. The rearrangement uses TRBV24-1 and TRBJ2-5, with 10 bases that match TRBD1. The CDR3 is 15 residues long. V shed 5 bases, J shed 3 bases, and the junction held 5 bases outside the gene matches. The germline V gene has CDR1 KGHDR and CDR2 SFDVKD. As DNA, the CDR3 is TGTGCCACCAGTGGGGGGACAGGGGTAAAAGAGACCCAGTACTTC. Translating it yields CATSGGTGVKETQYF.

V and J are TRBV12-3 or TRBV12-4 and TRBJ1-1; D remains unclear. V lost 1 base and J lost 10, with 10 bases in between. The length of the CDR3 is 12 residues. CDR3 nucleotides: TGTGCCAGCAGTTTAGTACTGGAGAGAGCTTTCTTT. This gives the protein CASSLVLERAFF.

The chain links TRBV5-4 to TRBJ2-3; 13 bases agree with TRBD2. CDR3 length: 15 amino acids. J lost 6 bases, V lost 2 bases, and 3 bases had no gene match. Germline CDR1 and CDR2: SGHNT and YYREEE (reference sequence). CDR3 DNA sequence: TGTGCCAGCAGCTTAACTAGCGGGAGGGGGGATACGCAGTATTTT. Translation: CASSLTSGRGDTQYF.

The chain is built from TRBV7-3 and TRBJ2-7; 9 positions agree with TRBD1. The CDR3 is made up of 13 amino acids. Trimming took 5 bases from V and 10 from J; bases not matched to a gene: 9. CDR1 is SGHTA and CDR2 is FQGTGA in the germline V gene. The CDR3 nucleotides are TGTGCCAGCAGCACGACAGGGGGTCAGTCCCAGTACTTC. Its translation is CASSTTGGQSQYF.

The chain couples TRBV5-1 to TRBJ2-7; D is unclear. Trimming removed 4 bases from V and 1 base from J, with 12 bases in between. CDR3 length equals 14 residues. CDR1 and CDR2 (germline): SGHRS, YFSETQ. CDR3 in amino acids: CASSLTPQSYEQYF. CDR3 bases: TGCGCCAGCAGCCTGACACCACAATCCTACGAGCAGTACTTC.

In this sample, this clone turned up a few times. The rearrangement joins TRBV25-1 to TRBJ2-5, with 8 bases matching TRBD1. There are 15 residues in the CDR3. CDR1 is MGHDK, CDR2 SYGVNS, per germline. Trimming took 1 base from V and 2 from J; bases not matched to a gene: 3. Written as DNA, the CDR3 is TGTGCCAGCAGTGAATCGGGGACAGGTCAAGAGACCCAGTACTTC. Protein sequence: CASSESGTGQETQYF.

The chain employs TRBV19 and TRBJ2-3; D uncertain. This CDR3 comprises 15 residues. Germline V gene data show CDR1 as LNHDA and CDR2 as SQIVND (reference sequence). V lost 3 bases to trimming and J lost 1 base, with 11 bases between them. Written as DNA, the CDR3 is TGTGCCAGTAGTATCGGCCAGGAAGGCACAGATACGCAGTATTTT. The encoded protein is CASSIGQEGTDTQYF.

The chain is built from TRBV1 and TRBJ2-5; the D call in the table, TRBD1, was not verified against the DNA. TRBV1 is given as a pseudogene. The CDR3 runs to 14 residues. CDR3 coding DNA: TGCACCAGCAGCCGCCCAGGGGCCCAAGAGACCCAGTACTTC. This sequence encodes CTSSRPGAQETQYF.

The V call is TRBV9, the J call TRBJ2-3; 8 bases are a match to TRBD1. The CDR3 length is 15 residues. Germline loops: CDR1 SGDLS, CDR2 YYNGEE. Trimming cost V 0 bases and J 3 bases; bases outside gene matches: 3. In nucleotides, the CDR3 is TGTGCCAGCAGCGTAGGTCACAGGGGGACAGATACGCAGTATTTT. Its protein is CASSVGHRGTDTQYF. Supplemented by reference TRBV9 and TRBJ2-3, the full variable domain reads DSGVTQTPKHLITATGQRVTLRCSPRSGDLSVYWYQQSLDQGLQFLIQYYNGEERAKGNILERFSAQQFPDLHSELNLSSLELGDSALYFCASSVGHRGTDTQYFGPGTRLTVL.

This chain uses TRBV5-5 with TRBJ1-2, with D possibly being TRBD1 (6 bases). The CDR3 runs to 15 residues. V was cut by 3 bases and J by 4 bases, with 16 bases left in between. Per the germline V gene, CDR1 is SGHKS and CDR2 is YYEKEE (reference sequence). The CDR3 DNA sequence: TGTGCCAGCAGCTGGGGGCAGGGAGAAAGCTATGGCTACACCTTC. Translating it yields CASSWGQGESYGYTF.

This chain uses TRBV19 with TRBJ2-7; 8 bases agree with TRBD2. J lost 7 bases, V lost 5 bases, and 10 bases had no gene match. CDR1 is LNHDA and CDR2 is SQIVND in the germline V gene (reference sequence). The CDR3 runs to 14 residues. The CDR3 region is CASSPRYSGVEQYF. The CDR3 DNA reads TGTGCCAGTAGTCCCCGGTATAGCGGGGTTGAGCAGTACTTC.

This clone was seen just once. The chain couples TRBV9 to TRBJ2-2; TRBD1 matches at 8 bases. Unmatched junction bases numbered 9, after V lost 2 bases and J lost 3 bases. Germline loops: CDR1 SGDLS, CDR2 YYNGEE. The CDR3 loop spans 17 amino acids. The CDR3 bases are TGTGCCAGCAGCGTCGGACAGGGTGGGTGGGACACCGGGGAGCTGTTTTTT. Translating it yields CASSVGQGGWDTGELFF. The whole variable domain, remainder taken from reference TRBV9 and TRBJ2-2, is DSGVTQTPKHLITATGQRVTLRCSPRSGDLSVYWYQQSLDQGLQFLIQYYNGEERAKGNILERFSAQQFPDLHSELNLSSLELGDSALYFCASSVGQGGWDTGELFFGEGSRLTVL.

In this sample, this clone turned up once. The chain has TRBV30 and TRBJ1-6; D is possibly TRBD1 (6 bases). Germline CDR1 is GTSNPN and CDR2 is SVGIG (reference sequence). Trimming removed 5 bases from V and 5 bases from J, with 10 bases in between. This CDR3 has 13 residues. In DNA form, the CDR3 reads TGTGCCTGGCAACAGGGTAATAATTCACCCCTCCACTTT. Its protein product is CAWQQGNNSPLHF.

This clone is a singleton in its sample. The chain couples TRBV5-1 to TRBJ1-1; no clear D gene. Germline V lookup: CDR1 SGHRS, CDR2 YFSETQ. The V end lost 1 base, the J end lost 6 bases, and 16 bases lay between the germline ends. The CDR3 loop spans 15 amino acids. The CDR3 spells CASSLRGGSGPEAFF. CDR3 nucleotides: TGCGCCAGCAGCTTGCGGGGAGGGTCGGGTCCTGAAGCTTTCTTT.

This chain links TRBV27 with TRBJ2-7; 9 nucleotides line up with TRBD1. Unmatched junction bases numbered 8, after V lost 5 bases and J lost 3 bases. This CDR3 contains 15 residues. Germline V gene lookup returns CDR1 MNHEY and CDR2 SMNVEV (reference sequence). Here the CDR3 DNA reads TGTGCCAGCAGTAACCCCGGGACAGGGCGCTACGAGCAGTACTTC. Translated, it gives CASSNPGTGRYEQYF.

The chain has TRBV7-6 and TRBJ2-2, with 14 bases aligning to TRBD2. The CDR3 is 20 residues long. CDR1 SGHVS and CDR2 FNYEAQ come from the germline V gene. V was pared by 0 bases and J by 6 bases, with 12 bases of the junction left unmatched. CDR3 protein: CASSLALGTSGSSFSGELFF. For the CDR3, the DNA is TGTGCCAGCAGCTTAGCGCTGGGGACTAGCGGGAGTAGTTTCTCCGGGGAGCTGTTTTTT.

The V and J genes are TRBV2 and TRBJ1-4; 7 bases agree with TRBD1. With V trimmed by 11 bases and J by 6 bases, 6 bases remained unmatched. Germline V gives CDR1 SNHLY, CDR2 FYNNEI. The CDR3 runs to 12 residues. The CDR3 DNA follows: TGTGCCGACAGGGCGGATGATGAAAAACTGTTTTTT. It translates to CADRADDEKLFF.

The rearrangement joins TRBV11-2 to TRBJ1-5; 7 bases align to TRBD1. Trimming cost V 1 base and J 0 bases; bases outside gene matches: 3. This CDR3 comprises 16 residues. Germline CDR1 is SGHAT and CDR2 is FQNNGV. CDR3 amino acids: CASSLGTGDSNQPQHF. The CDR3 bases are TGTGCCAGCAGCTTAGGGACAGGCGATAGCAATCAGCCCCAGCATTTT. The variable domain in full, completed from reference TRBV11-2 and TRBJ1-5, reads EAGVAQSPRYKIIEKRQSVAFWCNPISGHATLYWYQQILGQGPKLLIQFQNNGVVDDSQLPKDRFSAERLKGVDSTLKIQPAKLEDSAVYLCASSLGTGDSNQPQHFGDGTRLSIL.

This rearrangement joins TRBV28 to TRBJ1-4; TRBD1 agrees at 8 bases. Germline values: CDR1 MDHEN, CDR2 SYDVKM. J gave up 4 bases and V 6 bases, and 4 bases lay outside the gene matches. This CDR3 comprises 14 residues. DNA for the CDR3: TGTGCCAGCAGCCGACAGGGGAATAATGAAAAACTGTTTTTT. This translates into CASSRQGNNEKLFF.

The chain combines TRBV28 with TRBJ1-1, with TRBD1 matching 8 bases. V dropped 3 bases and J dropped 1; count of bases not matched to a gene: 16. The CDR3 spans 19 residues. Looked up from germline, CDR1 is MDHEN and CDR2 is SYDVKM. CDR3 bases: TGTGCCAGCAGTTTTGAACAGGGGGATCATAACGGAAGGAACACTGAAGCTTTCTTT. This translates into CASSFEQGDHNGRNTEAFF.

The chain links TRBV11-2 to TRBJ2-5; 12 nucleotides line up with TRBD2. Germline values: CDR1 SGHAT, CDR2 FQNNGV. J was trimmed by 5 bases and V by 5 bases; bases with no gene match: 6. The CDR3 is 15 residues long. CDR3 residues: CASSVTSGSRETQYF. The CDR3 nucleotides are TGTGCCAGCAGCGTGACTAGCGGGAGTAGGGAGACCCAGTACTTC. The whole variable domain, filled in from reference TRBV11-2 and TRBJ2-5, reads EAGVAQSPRYKIIEKRQSVAFWCNPISGHATLYWYQQILGQGPKLLIQFQNNGVVDDSQLPKDRFSAERLKGVDSTLKIQPAKLEDSAVYLCASSVTSGSRETQYFGPGTRLLVL.

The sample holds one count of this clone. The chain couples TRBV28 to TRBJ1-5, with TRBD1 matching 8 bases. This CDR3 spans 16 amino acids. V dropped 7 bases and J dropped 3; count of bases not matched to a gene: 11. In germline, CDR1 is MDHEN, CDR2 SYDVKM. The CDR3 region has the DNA TGTGCCAGCACCCCACTGACAGGGGCGAACAATCAGCCCCAGCATTTT. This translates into CASTPLTGANNQPQHF.